The sequence of this T cell receptor beta chain was determined in a study of T cell repertoires in cytomegalovirus infection. Background on the study: Public TCR beta signatures provided an indication of both CMV infection and a matching HLA type.

MiXCR, run by TCRdb on the reads, gives a single entry per CDR3 protein. In the table there are some 900,000 distinct CDR3 sequences, around a third of which are singletons. Trimming stripped 4 bases from V and 0 bases from J, with 9 bases between. This CDR3 spans 15 amino acids. In the case of this clonotype: Its cognate antigen is unknown.

The clonotype was recovered from a human donor in good health (CMV status not recorded). Some clones in this sample may be carry-over from other donors' samples. The material sequenced was cultured CD8+ T cells from PBMCs, taken from culture after CMV antigen stimulation. The V call is TRBV12-3 or TRBV12-4, the J call TRBJ2-2; D unclear. The CDR3 sequence is CASSSPRSNTGELFF. The DNA of the CDR3 is TGTGCCAGCAGTTCACCCAGATCGAACACCGGGGAGCTGTTTTTT.